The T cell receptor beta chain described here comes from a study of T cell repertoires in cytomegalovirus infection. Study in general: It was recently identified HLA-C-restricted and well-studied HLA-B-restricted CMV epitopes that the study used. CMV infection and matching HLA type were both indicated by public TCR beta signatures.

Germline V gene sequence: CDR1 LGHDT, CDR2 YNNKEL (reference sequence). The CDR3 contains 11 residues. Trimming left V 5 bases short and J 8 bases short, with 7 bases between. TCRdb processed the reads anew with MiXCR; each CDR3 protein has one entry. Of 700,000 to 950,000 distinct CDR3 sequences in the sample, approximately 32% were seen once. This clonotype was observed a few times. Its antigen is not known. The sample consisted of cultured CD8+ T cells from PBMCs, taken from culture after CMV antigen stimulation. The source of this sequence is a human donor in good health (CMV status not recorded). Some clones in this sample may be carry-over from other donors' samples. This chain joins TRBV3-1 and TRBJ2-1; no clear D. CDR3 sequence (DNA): TGTGCCAGCAGCAAACCCCATGAGCAGTTCTTC. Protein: CASSKPHEQFF.